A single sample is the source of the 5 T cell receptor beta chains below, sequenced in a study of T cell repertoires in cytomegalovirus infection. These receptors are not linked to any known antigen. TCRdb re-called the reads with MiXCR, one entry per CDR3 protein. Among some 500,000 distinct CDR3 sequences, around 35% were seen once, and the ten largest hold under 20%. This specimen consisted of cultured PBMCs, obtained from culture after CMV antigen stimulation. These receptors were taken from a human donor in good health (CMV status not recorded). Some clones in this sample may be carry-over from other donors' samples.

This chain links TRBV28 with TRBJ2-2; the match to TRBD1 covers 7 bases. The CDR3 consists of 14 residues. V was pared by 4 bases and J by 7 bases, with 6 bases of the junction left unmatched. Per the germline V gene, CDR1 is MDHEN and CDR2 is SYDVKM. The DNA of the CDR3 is TGTGCCAGCAGTTCCGGACAGGTGGTCGGGGAGCTGTTTTTT. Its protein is CASSSGQVVGELFF.

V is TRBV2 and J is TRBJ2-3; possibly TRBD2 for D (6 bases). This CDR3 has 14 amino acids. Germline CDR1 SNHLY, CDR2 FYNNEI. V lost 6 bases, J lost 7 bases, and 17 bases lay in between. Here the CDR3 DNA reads TGTGCCAGCAGGGCTGAGACTAGTTCCCATACGCAGTATTTT. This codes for CASRAETSSHTQYF.

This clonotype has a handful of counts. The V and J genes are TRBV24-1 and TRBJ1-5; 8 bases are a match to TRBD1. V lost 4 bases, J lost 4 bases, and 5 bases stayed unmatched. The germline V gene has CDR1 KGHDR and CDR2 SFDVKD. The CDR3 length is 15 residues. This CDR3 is CATSDPTGGNQPQHF. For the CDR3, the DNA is TGTGCCACCAGTGACCCAACAGGGGGGAATCAGCCCCAGCATTTT.

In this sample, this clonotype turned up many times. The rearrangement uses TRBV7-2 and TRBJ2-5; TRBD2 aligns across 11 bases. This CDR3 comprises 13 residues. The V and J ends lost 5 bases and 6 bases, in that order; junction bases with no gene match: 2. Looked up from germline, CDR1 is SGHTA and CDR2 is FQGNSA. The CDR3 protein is CASSGLAGKTQYF. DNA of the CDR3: TGTGCCAGCAGCGGACTAGCGGGCAAGACCCAGTACTTC.

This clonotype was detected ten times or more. CDR3 coding DNA: TGTGCCAGCAGCTCCCGAAGAGCCGGCAGGTTAAGCTCCTACGAGCAGTACTTC. Encoded protein: CASSSRRAGRLSSYEQYF. The genes are TRBV7-8 and TRBJ2-7; no definite D call. Trimming removed 4 bases at V and 0 bases at J, with 22 bases between. CDR1 and CDR2 (germline): SGHVS, FQNEAQ. The CDR3 has 18 residues.